The clone carrying this T cell receptor (beta chain) was detected a few times. Its antigen is unidentified. This sample was included in a study of CD8+CD57+ T cells in acquired aplastic anemia. Study summary: Isolated CD4+ and CD8+ cells, once sorted, yielded DNA averaging around 2.9 ug.

Trimming stripped 4 bases from V and 0 bases from J, with 14 bases between. CDR3 length: 15 residues. The V gene's germline CDR1 is SGDLS and CDR2 YYNGEE. TCR beta VDJ and CDR3 profiling used genomic DNA as template. TCRdb independently ran MiXCR on the reads; one entry per CDR3 protein. Altogether 250,000 to 300,000 distinct CDR3 sequences are present, 45% to 70% being singletons, with the ten largest covering 6.5% to 10%. Study results and limitations: Controls and patients did not differ significantly in CD8+ Simpson's diversity. Patients and controls were found to share some 30 CD8+ CDR3 sequences.

The sample was sorted CD4+, CD8+, or CD8+CD57+ T cells (not recorded which) from PBMCs. This chain links TRBV9 with TRBJ2-7; maybe TRBD1 (6 bases). The origin of this receptor is a human donor with severe aplastic anemia or a healthy control (not recorded which). The CDR3 DNA reads TGTGCCAGCAGCAACTCCGGGACACTCTCCTACGAGCAGTACTTC. Protein sequence: CASSNSGTLSYEQYF.